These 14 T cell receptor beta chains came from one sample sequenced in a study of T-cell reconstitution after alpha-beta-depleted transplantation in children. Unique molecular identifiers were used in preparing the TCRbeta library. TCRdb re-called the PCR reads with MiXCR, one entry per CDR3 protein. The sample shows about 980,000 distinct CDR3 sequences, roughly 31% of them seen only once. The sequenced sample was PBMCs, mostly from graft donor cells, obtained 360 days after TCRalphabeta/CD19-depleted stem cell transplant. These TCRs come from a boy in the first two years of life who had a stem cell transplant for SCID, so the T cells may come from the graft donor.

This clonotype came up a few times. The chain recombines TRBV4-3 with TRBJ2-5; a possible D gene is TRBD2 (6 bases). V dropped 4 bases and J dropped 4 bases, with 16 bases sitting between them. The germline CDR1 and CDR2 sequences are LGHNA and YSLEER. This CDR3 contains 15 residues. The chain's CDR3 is CASSLGDSFRETQYF. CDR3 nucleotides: TGCGCCAGCAGCCTAGGGGACTCTTTTAGAGAGACCCAGTACTTC.

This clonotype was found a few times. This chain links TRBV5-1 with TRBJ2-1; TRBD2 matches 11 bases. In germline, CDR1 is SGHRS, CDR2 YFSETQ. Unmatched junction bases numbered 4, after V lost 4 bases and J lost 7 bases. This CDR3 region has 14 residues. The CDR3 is CASSPSGGSNEQFF. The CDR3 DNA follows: TGCGCCAGCAGCCCTAGCGGGGGGTCTAATGAGCAGTTCTTC.

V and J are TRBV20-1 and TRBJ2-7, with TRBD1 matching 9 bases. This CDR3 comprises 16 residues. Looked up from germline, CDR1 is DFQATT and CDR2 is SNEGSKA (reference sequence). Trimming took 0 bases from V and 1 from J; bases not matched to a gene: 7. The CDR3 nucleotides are TGCAGTGCTAGAGACGGCGGGACAGGGTCTTCCTACGAGCAGTACTTC. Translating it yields CSARDGGTGSSYEQYF.

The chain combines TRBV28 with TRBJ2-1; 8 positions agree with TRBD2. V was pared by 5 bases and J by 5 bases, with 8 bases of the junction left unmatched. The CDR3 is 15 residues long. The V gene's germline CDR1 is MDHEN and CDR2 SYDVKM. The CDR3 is CASSPGGAGNNEQFF. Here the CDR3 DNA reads TGTGCCAGCAGTCCCGGGGGGGCGGGTAACAATGAGCAGTTCTTC. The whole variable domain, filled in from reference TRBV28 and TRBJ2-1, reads DVKVTQSSRYLVKRTGEKVFLECVQDMDHENMFWYRQDPGLGLRLIYFSYDVKMKEKGDIPEGYSVSREKKERFSLILESASTNQTSMYLCASSPGGAGNNEQFFGPGTRLTVL.

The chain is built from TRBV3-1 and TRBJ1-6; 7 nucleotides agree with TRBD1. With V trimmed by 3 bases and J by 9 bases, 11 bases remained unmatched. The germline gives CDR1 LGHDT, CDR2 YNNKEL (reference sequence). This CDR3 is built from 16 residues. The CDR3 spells CASSQEDRAGRSPLHF. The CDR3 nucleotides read TGTGCCAGCAGCCAGGAAGACAGGGCGGGACGTTCACCCCTCCACTTT.

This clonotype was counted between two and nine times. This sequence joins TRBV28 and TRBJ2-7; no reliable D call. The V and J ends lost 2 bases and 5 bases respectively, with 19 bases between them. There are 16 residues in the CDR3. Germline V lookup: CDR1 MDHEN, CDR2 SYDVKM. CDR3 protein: CASSLILGPPGHEQYF. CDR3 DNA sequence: TGTGCCAGCAGTTTAATCCTGGGCCCTCCCGGACACGAGCAGTACTTC. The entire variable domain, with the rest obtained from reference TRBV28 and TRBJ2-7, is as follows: DVKVTQSSRYLVKRTGEKVFLECVQDMDHENMFWYRQDPGLGLRLIYFSYDVKMKEKGDIPEGYSVSREKKERFSLILESASTNQTSMYLCASSLILGPPGHEQYFGPGTRLTVT.

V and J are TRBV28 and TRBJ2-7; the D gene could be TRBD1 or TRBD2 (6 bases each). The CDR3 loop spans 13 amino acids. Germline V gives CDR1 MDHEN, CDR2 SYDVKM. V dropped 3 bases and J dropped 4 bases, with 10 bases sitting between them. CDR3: CASSFRGGYEQYF. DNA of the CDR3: TGTGCCAGCAGTTTTCGAGGGGGGTACGAGCAGTACTTC.

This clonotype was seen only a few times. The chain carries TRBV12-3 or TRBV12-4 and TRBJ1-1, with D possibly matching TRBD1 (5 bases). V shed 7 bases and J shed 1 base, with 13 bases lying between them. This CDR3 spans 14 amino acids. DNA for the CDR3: TGTGCCAGCACCACCTCGGGGGAGAACACTGAAGCTTTCTTT. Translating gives CASTTSGENTEAFF.

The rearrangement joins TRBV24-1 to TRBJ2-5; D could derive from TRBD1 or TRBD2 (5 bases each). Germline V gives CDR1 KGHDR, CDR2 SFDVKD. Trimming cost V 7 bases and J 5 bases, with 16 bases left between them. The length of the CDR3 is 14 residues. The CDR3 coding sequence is TGTGCCACCAGAGGCCTCATGGGGGACGAGACCCAGTACTTC. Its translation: CATRGLMGDETQYF.

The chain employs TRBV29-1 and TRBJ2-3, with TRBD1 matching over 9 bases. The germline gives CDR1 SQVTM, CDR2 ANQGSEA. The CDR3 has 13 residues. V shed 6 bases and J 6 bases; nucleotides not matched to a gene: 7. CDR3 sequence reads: CSVPGQGADTQYF. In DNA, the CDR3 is TGCAGCGTGCCGGGACAGGGAGCCGATACGCAGTATTTT.

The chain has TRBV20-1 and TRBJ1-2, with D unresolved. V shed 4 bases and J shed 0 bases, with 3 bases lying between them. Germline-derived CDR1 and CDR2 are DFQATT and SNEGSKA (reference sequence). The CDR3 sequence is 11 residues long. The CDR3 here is CSANTNYGYTF. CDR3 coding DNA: TGCAGTGCTAACACTAACTATGGCTACACCTTC.

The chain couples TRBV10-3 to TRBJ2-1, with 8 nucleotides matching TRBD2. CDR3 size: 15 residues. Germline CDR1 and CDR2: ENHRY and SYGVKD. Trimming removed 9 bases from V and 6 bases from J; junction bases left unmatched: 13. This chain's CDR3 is CAISRPPSGSNEQFF. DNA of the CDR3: TGTGCCATTTCCCGTCCCCCTAGCGGGTCCAATGAGCAGTTCTTC.

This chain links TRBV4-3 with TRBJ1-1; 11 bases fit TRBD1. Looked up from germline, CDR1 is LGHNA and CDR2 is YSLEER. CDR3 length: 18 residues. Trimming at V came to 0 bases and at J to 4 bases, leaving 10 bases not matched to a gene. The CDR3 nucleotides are TGCGCCAGCAGCCAAGATAATGTCGGGGGACAGGGGGGCACTGAAGCTTTCTTT. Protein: CASSQDNVGGQGGTEAFF.

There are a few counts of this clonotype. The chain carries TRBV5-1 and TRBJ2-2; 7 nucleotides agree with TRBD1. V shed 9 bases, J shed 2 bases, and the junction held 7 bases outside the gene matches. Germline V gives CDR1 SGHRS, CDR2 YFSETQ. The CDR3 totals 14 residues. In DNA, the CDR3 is TGCGCCACCCGACAGGGCGGAAACACCGGGGAGCTGTTTTTT. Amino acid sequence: CATRQGGNTGELFF. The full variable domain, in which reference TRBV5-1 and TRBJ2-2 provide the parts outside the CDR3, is KAGVTQTPRYLIKTRGQQVTLSCSPISGHRSVSWYQQTPGQGLQFLFEYFSETQRNKGNFPGRFSGRQFSNSRSEMNVSTLELGDSALYLCATRQGGNTGELFFGEGSRLTVL.